This T cell receptor (beta chain) stems from a study of blood T cell repertoires in COVID-19. Across the whole study: Researchers got acute and convalescent COVID-19 samples from the United States, Italy and Spain. PBMCs, B-cell-depleted T cells, or T cells provided the cDNA or gDNA that made up the material.

As processed by the authors: By means of reference gene primer amplification, nucleated cell counts were estimated. Clones were read by immunoSEQ multiplex PCR, and TCRdb kept only the in-frame ones, dropping some. For V, J and clone size, that table is used; D and trimming come from the DNA. This sample has a few hundred thousand clones, with nearly 90% found just once. Germline V gene data show CDR1 as MDHEN and CDR2 as SYDVKM. The CDR3 sequence is 14 residues long. V was shortened by 1 base and J by 3 bases, with 7 bases between the two germline ends. The gene calls are TRBV28 and TRBJ1-5, with D uncertain. The sequenced sample consisted of PBMCs or T cells enriched from blood (not recorded which). The receptor was derived from a man aged 25 to 40 who had been exposed to COVID-19. The CDR3 DNA is TGTGCCAGCAGTTTATACACAACCAATCAGCCCCAGCATTTT. It is translated as CASSLYTTNQPQHF.